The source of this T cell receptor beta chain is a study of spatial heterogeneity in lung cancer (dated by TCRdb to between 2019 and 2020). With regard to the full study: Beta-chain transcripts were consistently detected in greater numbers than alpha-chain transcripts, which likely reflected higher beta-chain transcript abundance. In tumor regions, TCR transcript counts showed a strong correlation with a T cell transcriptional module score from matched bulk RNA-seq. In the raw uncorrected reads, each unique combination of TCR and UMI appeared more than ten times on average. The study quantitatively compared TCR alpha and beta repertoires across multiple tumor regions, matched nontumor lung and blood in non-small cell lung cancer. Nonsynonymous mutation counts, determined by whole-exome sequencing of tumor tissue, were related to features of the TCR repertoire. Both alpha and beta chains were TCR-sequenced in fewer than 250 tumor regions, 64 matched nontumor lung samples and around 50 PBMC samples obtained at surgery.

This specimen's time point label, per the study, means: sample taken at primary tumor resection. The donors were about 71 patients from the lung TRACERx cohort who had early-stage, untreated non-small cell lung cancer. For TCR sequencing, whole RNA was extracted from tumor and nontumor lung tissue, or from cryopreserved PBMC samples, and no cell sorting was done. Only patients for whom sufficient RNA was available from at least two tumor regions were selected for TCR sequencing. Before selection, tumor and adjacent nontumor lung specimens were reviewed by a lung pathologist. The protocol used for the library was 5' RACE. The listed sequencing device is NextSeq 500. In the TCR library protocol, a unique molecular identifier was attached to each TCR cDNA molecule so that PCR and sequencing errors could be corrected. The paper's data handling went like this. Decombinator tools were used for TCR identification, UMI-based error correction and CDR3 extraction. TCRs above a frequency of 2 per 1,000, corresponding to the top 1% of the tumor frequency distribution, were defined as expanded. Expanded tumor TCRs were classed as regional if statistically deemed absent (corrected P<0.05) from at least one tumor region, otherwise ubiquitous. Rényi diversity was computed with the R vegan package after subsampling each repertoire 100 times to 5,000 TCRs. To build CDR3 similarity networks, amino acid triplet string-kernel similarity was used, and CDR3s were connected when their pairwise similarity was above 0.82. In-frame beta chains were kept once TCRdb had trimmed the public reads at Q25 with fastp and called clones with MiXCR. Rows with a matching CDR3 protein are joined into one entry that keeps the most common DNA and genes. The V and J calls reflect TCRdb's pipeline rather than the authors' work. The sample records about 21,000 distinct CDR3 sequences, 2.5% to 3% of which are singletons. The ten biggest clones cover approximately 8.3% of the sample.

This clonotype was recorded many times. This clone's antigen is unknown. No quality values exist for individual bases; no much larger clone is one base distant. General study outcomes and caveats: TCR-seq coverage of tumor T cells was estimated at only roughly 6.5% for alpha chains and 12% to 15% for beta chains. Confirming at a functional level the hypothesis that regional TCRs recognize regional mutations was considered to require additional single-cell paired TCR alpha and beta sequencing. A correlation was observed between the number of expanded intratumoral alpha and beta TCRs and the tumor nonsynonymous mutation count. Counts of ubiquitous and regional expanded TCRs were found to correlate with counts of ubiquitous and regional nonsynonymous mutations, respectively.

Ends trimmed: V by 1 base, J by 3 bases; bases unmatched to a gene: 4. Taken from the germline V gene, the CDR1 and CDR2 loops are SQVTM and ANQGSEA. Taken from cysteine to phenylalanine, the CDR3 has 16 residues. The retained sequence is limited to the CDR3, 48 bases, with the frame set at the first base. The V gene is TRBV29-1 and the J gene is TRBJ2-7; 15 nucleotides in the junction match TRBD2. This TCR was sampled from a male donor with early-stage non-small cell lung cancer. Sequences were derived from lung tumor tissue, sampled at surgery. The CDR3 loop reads CSVEGGLAGGLYEQYF. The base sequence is TGCAGCGTTGAAGGCGGACTAGCGGGAGGGCTCTACGAGCAGTACTTC.